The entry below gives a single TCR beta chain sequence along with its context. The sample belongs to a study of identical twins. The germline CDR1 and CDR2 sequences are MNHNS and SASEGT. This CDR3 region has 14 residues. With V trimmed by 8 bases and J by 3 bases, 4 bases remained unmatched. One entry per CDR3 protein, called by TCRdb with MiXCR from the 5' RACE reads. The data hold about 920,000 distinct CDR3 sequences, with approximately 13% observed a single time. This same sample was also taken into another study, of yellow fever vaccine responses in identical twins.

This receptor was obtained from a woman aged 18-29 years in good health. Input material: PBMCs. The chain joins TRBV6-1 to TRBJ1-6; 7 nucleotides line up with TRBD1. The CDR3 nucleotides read TGTGCCAGCTGCCGACAGGGCTATAATTCACCCCTCCACTTT. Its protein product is CASCRQGYNSPLHF.